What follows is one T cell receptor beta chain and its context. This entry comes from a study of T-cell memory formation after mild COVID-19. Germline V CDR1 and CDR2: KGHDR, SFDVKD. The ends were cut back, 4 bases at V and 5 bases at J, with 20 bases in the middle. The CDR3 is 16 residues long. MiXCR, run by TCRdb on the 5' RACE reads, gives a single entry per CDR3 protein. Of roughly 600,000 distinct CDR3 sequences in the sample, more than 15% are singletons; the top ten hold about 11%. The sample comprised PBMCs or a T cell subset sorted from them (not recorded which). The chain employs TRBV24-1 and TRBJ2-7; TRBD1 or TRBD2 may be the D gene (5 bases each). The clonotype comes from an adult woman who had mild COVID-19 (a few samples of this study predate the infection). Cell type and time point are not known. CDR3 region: CATSDHRYGDGHEQYF. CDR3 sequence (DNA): TGTGCCACCAGTGACCACCGTTATGGGGACGGGCACGAGCAGTACTTC.